A selection of T cell receptor beta chains follows, all from one sample in a study of long-term antiretroviral therapy in people with HIV. Some clones are missing from TCRdb's copy, which holds only in-frame ones; the method was immunoSEQ multiplex PCR. The sample lists under 30,000 clones, more than 65% occurring once. Source: unsorted PBMCs, taken 4.4 years after starting antiretroviral therapy. These receptors all come from a man aged 25-45 years with HIV. The CDR3 runs from the conserved cysteine through the conserved F or W. Fields, in order: CDR3 protein, CDR3 DNA, J gene, D gene, V gene, clone size. The D gene is left open where the match is weak. The size of a clone is reported for some rows only, either as once, few or many, or as a class for expanded clones.

cdr3_aa: CASSIWTGVATGELFF; cdr3_nt: TGTGCCAGTAGTATTTGGACAGGTGTAGCCACCGGGGAGCTGTTTTTT; j_call: TRBJ2-2; d_call: TRBD1; v_call: TRBV19; clone_size: -
cdr3_aa: CASGLAGGGVTEAFF; cdr3_nt: TGTGCCAGCGGATTGGCGGGCGGTGGTGTGACTGAAGCTTTCTTT; j_call: TRBJ1-1; d_call: -; v_call: TRBV28; clone_size: -
cdr3_aa: CASSEILAPRDSGHHNYGYTF; cdr3_nt: TGTGCCAGCAGTGAAATCCTGGCCCCCCGGGACAGCGGCCACCATAACTATGGCTACACCTTC; j_call: TRBJ1-2; d_call: TRBD1; v_call: TRBV2; clone_size: -
cdr3_aa: CASSLGTRGSYEQYF; cdr3_nt: TGTGCCAGTAGTTTGGGGACTAGAGGTTCCTACGAGCAGTACTTC; j_call: TRBJ2-7; d_call: TRBD2; v_call: TRBV19; clone_size: -
cdr3_aa: CASSFIGQDYGYTF; cdr3_nt: TGTGCCAGCAGTTTTATCGGACAGGACTATGGCTACACCTTC; j_call: TRBJ1-2; d_call: TRBD1; v_call: TRBV27; clone_size: once
cdr3_aa: CASSSSLRLAGLQETQYF; cdr3_nt: TGTGCCAGCAGCTCGTCACTGAGACTAGCGGGGCTCCAAGAGACCCAGTACTTC; j_call: TRBJ2-5; d_call: TRBD2; v_call: TRBV11-2; clone_size: -
cdr3_aa: CASSEGEGEADTQYF; cdr3_nt: TGTGCCAGCAGCGAGGGGGAGGGCGAGGCAGATACGCAGTATTTT; j_call: TRBJ2-3; d_call: -; v_call: TRBV6-4; clone_size: -
cdr3_aa: CASSPGWGGGPNEQFF; cdr3_nt: TGTGCCAGCAGCCCCGGGTGGGGCGGAGGGCCCAATGAGCAGTTCTTC; j_call: TRBJ2-1; d_call: -; v_call: TRBV7-9; clone_size: -
cdr3_aa: CASSGWTSGITGELFF; cdr3_nt: TGTGCCAGTAGCGGGTGGACTAGCGGGATCACCGGGGAGCTGTTTTTT; j_call: TRBJ2-2; d_call: TRBD2; v_call: TRBV19; clone_size: -
cdr3_aa: CASSIDPTSGNTIYF; cdr3_nt: TGTGCCAGTAGTATAGACCCGACCTCTGGAAACACCATATATTTT; j_call: TRBJ1-3; d_call: -; v_call: TRBV19; clone_size: -
cdr3_aa: CASSQTGGRNEQYF; cdr3_nt: TGTGCCAGCAGTCAGACAGGGGGTCGGAACGAGCAGTACTTC; j_call: TRBJ2-7; d_call: TRBD1; v_call: TRBV6-5; clone_size: -
cdr3_aa: CASSSGNTIYF; cdr3_nt: TGTGCCAGCAGCAGTGGAAACACCATATATTTT; j_call: TRBJ1-3; d_call: -; v_call: TRBV7-9; clone_size: once
cdr3_aa: CASSITGGSETQYF; cdr3_nt: TGTGCCAGCAGCATTACAGGGGGGTCGGAGACCCAGTACTTC; j_call: TRBJ2-5; d_call: TRBD1; v_call: TRBV13; clone_size: -
cdr3_aa: CASSPRPGSSYEQYF; cdr3_nt: TGTGCTAGCAGCCCCAGGCCAGGGAGTTCCTACGAGCAGTACTTC; j_call: TRBJ2-7; d_call: -; v_call: TRBV7-7; clone_size: once
cdr3_aa: CASSDPYSEEGRNQPQHF; cdr3_nt: TGTGCCAGTAGTGATCCTTATTCAGAGGAAGGACGCAATCAGCCCCAGCATTTT; j_call: TRBJ1-5; d_call: -; v_call: TRBV19; clone_size: -
cdr3_aa: CASSFSTGEEGFEQYF; cdr3_nt: TGTGCCAGCAGTTTTTCGACAGGGGAAGAGGGGTTCGAGCAGTACTTC; j_call: TRBJ2-7; d_call: TRBD1; v_call: TRBV27; clone_size: -